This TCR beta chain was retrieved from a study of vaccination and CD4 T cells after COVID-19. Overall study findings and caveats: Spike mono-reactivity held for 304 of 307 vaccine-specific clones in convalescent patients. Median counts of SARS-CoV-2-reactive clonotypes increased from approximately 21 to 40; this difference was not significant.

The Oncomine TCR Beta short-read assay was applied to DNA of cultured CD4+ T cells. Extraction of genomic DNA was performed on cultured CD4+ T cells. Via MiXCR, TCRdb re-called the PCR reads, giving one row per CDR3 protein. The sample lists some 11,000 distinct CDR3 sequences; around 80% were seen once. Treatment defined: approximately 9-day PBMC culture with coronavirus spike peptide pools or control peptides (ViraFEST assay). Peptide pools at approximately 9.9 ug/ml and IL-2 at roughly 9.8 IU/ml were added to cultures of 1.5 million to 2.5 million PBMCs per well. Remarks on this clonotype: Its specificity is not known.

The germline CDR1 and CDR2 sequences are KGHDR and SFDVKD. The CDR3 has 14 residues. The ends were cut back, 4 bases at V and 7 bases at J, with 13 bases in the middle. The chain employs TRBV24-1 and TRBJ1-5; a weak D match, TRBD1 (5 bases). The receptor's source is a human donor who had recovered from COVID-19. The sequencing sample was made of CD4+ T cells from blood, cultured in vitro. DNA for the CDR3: TGTGCCACCAGTGACCCCAGGGCGAGGCAGCCCCAGCATTTT. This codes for CATSDPRARQPQHF.